The present TCR beta chain was sequenced within a study of blood T cells in healthy people across ages. Study results and limitations: It was the long-lived donors that had more naive CD4+ cells and higher diversity than aged donors. It was not known whether donors were CMV positive (a possible confounder of expanded clonotype changes). Unsorted PBMCs prevented conclusive naive versus antigen-experienced comparison.

The CDR3 spans 15 residues. CDR1 and CDR2 (germline): MNHEY, SMNVEV (reference sequence). V was shortened by 5 bases and J by 3 bases, with 17 bases between the two germline ends. Only a few counts were recorded for this clonotype. The antigen is undetermined. The authors ran a second PCR of 7 to 11 cycles using a sample-barcoded 5' primer and a J-beta primer mix. Unique molecular identifiers of 12 random nucleotides labeled each cDNA. TCRdb used MiXCR to reprocess the 5' RACE reads, holding one entry per CDR3 protein. The sample includes roughly 1,700,000 distinct CDR3 sequences, about 30% of them seen just once.

The sequence derives from a woman under 40 in good health. The sequenced material came from blood. The genes are TRBV27 and TRBJ2-7; TRBD1 or TRBD2 may be the D gene (6 bases each). The CDR3 loop reads CASSPSGAGHYEQYF. In DNA, the CDR3 is TGTGCCAGCAGTCCCTCGGGGGCAGGACACTACGAGCAGTACTTC.